This T cell receptor beta chain was recorded in a study of molecular identifiers for immune sequencing clone quantification listed by TCRdb under 2018. Describing the broader study: In a replicate experiment, RNA from approximately 22,000 or 94,000 naive CD8 T cells was split into five aliquots, four of which were sequenced. The study was a methods study using CD8 T cells to benchmark molecular-identifier clustering-based TCR repertoire sequencing (MIDCIRS) and TCR RNA copy counting.

The receptor library was made with PCR. Sequenced on a NextSeq 500. Bulk TCR libraries were made following a previously described method, with the TCR primers given in Table S5. Total RNA was purified with the Qiagen AllPrep DNA/RNA kit. Before any analysis, reads coming from multiple sequencing runs of the same library were combined into one pool. The paper's data handling went like this. Only reads with exact TCR constant sequence were kept, trimmed to 150 nt, and grouped by their 12-nt molecular barcodes. Reads within each barcode group were sub-clustered using a 15% Levenshtein threshold, and quality-weighted consensus sequences were constructed for each RNA molecule. Non-functional sequences were discarded, and so were lower-count sequences lying one edit away from another sequence. Based on fitting two negative binomial distributions, any barcode sub-cluster with under 20% of the maximum read count was discarded. TCRdb handled the public reads itself, with Q25 trimming in fastp and clone calling in MiXCR, and kept productive beta chains. For every CDR3 protein sequence, its rows merge into one entry that carries the most common genes and DNA. The V and J calls follow TCRdb's processing rather than the paper's. The sample table holds under 600,000 distinct CDR3 sequences, of which approximately 25% were seen once. The leading ten clones occupy over 0.6% of the sample.

Study-wide conclusions, independent of this receptor: Spiked-in Jurkat TCR RNA equal to a single cell's worth was reported to be detectable even within 1,200,000 naive CD8 T cells. In CMV-specific effector cells, over 99% of molecules were held by clones above 20 RNA copies, whereas under 1% of molecules were held by such clones in naive cells. Modeling indicated around 3.2 TCR RNA copies recovered per cell, compared with about 10 by digital PCR, which implies a capture efficiency of approximately 31%. Spiked-in Jurkat TCR RNA (10 copies' worth), which is not part of the donor repertoire, was contained in the naive libraries. Highly expanded clone sizes could be underestimated because identical TCR molecules may share a barcode. When barcode sub-clustering was omitted, TCR diversity was inflated by chimeric consensus sequences, with chimeras reaching as high as 47%.

Naive CD8 T cell libraries were made from 20,000 to 1,000,000 sorted cells using 10%, 30% or 50% of purified RNA. Naive CD8 T cells were FACS-sorted as CD8+CD4-CCR7+CD45RA+ on a BD FACSAria II into RLT Plus buffer. Roughly nine TCR copies' worth of Jurkat RNA were spiked into about 20,000-1,100,000 naive CD8 T cell samples to test detection sensitivity. Enrichment of CD8 T cells was performed with RosetteSep CD8+ T Cell Enrichment Cocktail and Ficoll-Paque, after which ACK red cell lysis was carried out. The table lists this clonotype with a few counts. What this receptor recognizes is not known. One base away there is no much larger clone; base qualities are not given. The sample was naive CD8+ T cells from blood, with Jurkat cell RNA spiked in. The cell subset or site label corresponds to: FACS-sorted CD8+CD4-CCR7+CD45RA+ naive T cells. The clonotype was recovered from a human donor in good health. Some libraries in this study had Jurkat cell RNA spiked in.

The nucleotides read TGTGCCAGCAGTTACACGCGGGGGTATGGTCAGCCCCAGCATTTT. Its protein reads: CASSYTRGYGQPQHF. The chain links TRBV6-2 or TRBV6-3 with TRBJ1-5; D gene: possibly TRBD1, on 5 matching bases. CDR1 MNHEY and CDR2 SVGEGT are derived from the germline V gene. The CDR3 covers 15 residues, taking in both the cysteine and the phenylalanine. Solely the CDR3 DNA is kept, with 45 bases framed from the first base. At the junction V is shortened by 2 bases and J by 6 bases, with 14 bases in between.